A single sample is the source of the 22 T cell receptor beta chains below, sequenced in a study of blood T cell repertoires in COVID-19. TCRdb's copy holds only in-frame clones and misses some; the assay was immunoSEQ multiplex PCR. The top ten clones hold over 3% of a sample with some 250,000 clones, more than 75% of them seen once. The sequenced material came from peripheral blood. The source is a woman aged 25-40 years who had recovered from COVID-19.

This chain connects TRBV9 to TRBJ2-1; 10 bases line up with TRBD2. Germline V lookup: CDR1 SGDLS, CDR2 YYNGEE. This CDR3 has 17 amino acids. V trimming: 0 bases; J trimming: 3 bases; junction bases outside the gene matches: 6. The CDR3 protein is CASSVGNSGGSYNEQFF. For the CDR3, the DNA is TGTGCCAGCAGCGTAGGAAATAGCGGGGGGAGCTACAATGAGCAGTTCTTC.

This sequence joins TRBV6-5 and TRBJ2-7; 7 bases align to TRBD1. J lost 13 bases, V lost 5 bases, and 11 bases had no gene match. Germline V gives CDR1 MNHEY, CDR2 SVGAGI. This CDR3 has 12 residues. The CDR3 nucleotides are TGTGCCAGCAGTAAAACCCCCGGGACAGCATACTTC. This codes for CASSKTPGTAYF.

As DNA, the CDR3 is TGTGCCAGCAGCCAAGTTGTAGGGACATGGGATACAGATACGCAGTATTTT. This translates into CASSQVVGTWDTDTQYF. The genes are TRBV4-2 and TRBJ2-3; possible D gene TRBD1, 6 bases. V was pared by 1 base and J by 3 bases, with 17 bases between. This CDR3 region has 17 residues. Germline assignment: CDR1 LGHNA and CDR2 YNFKEQ.

V and J are TRBV19 and TRBJ1-1; D is possibly TRBD1 (6 bases). The CDR3 extends over 15 amino acids. Trimming cost V 0 bases and J 5 bases, with 13 bases left between them. The germline gives CDR1 LNHDA, CDR2 SQIVND (reference sequence). CDR3 coding DNA: TGTGCCAGTAGTATAGAACAGGGTCAGGGGACTGAAGCTTTCTTT. It is translated as CASSIEQGQGTEAFF. The whole variable domain, filled in from reference TRBV19 and TRBJ1-1, reads DGGITQSPKYLFRKEGQNVTLSCEQNLNHDAMYWYRQDPGQGLRLIYYSQIVNDFQKGDIAEGYSVSREKKESFPLTVTSAQKNPTAFYLCASSIEQGQGTEAFFGQGTRLTVV.

This clone was picked up one time. The V gene is TRBV4-3, the J gene TRBJ2-7; 8 nucleotides agree with TRBD1. Germline loops: CDR1 LGHNA, CDR2 YSLEER. The CDR3 loop spans 15 amino acids. Trimming at V came to 0 bases and at J to 2 bases, leaving 3 bases not matched to a gene. Written as DNA, the CDR3 is TGCGCCAGCAGCCAAGATCGACAGGGGCCCTACGAGCAGTACTTC. It codes for CASSQDRQGPYEQYF.

CDR3 amino acids: CASSEATLGGYTEAFF. DNA of the CDR3: TGTGCCAGCAGTGAAGCGACATTGGGAGGTTACACTGAAGCTTTCTTT. The V call is TRBV6-1, the J call TRBJ1-1, with D unresolved. The germline V gene has CDR1 MNHNS and CDR2 SASEGT. The V end was cut by 0 bases, the J end by 3 bases, with 14 bases between. This CDR3 comprises 16 residues.

The J gene is TRBJ2-2, the V gene TRBV14; TRBD2 matches at 8 bases. In germline, CDR1 is SGHDN, CDR2 FVKESK. V shed 2 bases and J 1 base; nucleotides not matched to a gene: 6. The CDR3 is 17 residues long. The CDR3 nucleotides read TGTGCCAGCAGCCAACCAGAGACTAGCGTGAACACCGGGGAGCTGTTTTTT. Protein product: CASSQPETSVNTGELFF.

A note on this clone: The sample has other DNA sequences that encode this CDR3 too. The V and J genes are TRBV5-1 and TRBJ2-1; D is undetermined. The V end was cut by 4 bases, the J end by 0 bases, with 8 bases between. Germline CDR1 reads SGHRS; CDR2 reads YFSETQ. The CDR3 spans 14 residues. CDR3 sequence (DNA): TGCGCCAGCAGCCTTGACAACTCCTACAATGAGCAGTTCTTC. Encoded protein: CASSLDNSYNEQFF.

V and J are TRBV10-3 and TRBJ1-1; 10 bases agree with TRBD1. The CDR3 is made up of 15 amino acids. The germline gives CDR1 ENHRY, CDR2 SYGVKD. Trimming took 3 bases from V and 2 from J; bases not matched to a gene: 3. CDR3 residues: CAISDRDRGNTEAFF. The CDR3 DNA sequence: TGTGCCATCAGTGATAGGGACAGGGGAAACACTGAAGCTTTCTTT.

The V and J genes are TRBV5-4 and TRBJ2-7; 8 bases agree with TRBD1. Germline trimming cut 4 bases from V and 4 bases from J; bases unmatched to any gene: 7. The CDR3 has 14 residues. The germline CDR1 and CDR2 sequences are SGHNT and YYREEE (reference sequence). This CDR3 is CASSPDRVKYEQYF. CDR3 nucleotides: TGTGCCAGCAGCCCGGACAGGGTTAAGTACGAGCAGTACTTC.

Written as DNA, the CDR3 is TGTGCCAGCCGGCTACTAGCGGGGGGCGCAGATACGCAGTATTTT. Amino acid sequence: CASRLLAGGADTQYF. The chain joins TRBV5-4 to TRBJ2-3, with 12 bases fitting TRBD2. Germline lookup yields CDR1 SGHNT and CDR2 YYREEE (reference sequence). The CDR3 is made up of 15 amino acids. Trimming took 7 bases from V and 4 from J; bases not matched to a gene: 7.

This chain uses TRBV4-2 with TRBJ1-4, with 8 bases lining up with TRBD1. The V and J ends lost 0 bases and 8 bases, in that order; junction bases with no gene match: 8. The CDR3 runs to 16 residues. Germline V lookup: CDR1 LGHNA, CDR2 YNFKEQ. In DNA form, the CDR3 reads TGTGCCAGCAGCCAAGAACTGCAGGGGGCGAGGGAAAAACTGTTTTTT. Protein sequence: CASSQELQGAREKLFF.

The gene calls are TRBV7-9 and TRBJ2-1; tentatively, D is TRBD2 (7 bases). Between the trimmed V and J ends, which lost 3 bases and 9 bases, there was a span of 15 bases. CDR1 and CDR2 (germline): SEHNR, FQNEAQ (reference sequence). The CDR3 consists of 14 residues. The DNA of the CDR3 is TGTGCCAGCAGCTTCTGGAAAGGGGGGGCTGAGCAGTTCTTC. Protein: CASSFWKGGAEQFF.

This clone was recorded only once. The gene calls are TRBV15 and TRBJ1-2, with 10 bases matching TRBD1. CDR1 is LNHNV, CDR2 YYDKDF, per germline (reference sequence). Trimming took 2 bases from V and 2 from J; bases not matched to a gene: 5. The CDR3 extends over 16 amino acids. The CDR3 sequence is CATSRRTGGINYGYTF. The CDR3 coding sequence is TGTGCCACCAGCAGAAGGACAGGGGGAATCAACTATGGCTACACCTTC.

The chain recombines TRBV6-5 with TRBJ2-1; 14 bases agree with TRBD2. The CDR3 extends over 16 amino acids. Germline CDR1 reads MNHEY; CDR2 reads SVGAGI. With 4 bases clipped from V and 7 bases from J, the junction kept 6 bases outside the gene matches. CDR3 in DNA: TGTGCCAGCAGTTTGGTGACTAGCGGGGGGGCAAATGAGCAGTTCTTC. Protein: CASSLVTSGGANEQFF.

This clone was detected only once. The chain combines TRBV7-6 with TRBJ2-7; D might be TRBD2 (6 bases). This CDR3 is built from 16 residues. Between the trimmed V and J ends, which lost 5 bases and 5 bases, there was a span of 22 bases. The germline V gene encodes CDR1 SGHVS and CDR2 FNYEAQ. CDR3 nucleotides: TGTGCCAGCAGCCCACGGGGAGGCTTAAGATCCCACGAGCAGTACTTC. It codes for CASSPRGGLRSHEQYF.

The rearrangement links TRBV10-3 to TRBJ1-1; no reliable D call. This CDR3 region has 13 residues. V lost 10 bases, J lost 0 bases, and 12 bases lay in between. Germline V gives CDR1 ENHRY, CDR2 SYGVKD. The chain's CDR3 is CASRTDLNTEAFF. The DNA for the CDR3 is TGTGCCAGTCGGACGGACTTGAACACTGAAGCTTTCTTT.

The chain recombines TRBV21-1 with TRBJ2-5; the D call in the table, TRBD2, was not verified against the DNA. TRBV21-1 is listed as a pseudogene. This CDR3 is 14 amino acids long. The CDR3 sequence is CASSKGPHQETQYF. CDR3 in DNA: TGTGCCAGCAGCAAAGGTCCTCACCAAGAGACCCAGTACTTC.

The chain recombines TRBV3-1 (or the pseudogene TRBV3-2) with TRBJ2-1, with 14 bases lining up with TRBD2. Germline assignment: CDR1 LGHDT and CDR2 YNNKEL (reference sequence). V dropped 2 bases and J dropped 10; count of bases not matched to a gene: 1. This CDR3 is built from 14 residues. The CDR3 DNA sequence: TGTGCCAGCAGCCAATGGACTAGCGGGGGGGAGCAGTTCTTC. Its protein product is CASSQWTSGGEQFF.

V usage is TRBV6-5 and J usage is TRBJ1-3, with 8 positions matching TRBD1. CDR3 length: 15 amino acids. Per the germline V gene, CDR1 is MNHEY and CDR2 is SVGAGI. The ends lost 4 bases at V and 3 bases at J; junction bases unmatched: 5. CDR3 in DNA: TGTGCCAGCAGTTTGACAGGGGCTCTTGGAAACACCATATATTTT. Protein: CASSLTGALGNTIYF.

CDR3 coding DNA: TGTGCCAGCAGCCCTGGGAGGCCCCCAGATACGCAGTATTTT. It specifies CASSPGRPPDTQYF. The chain employs TRBV7-2 and TRBJ2-3, with a possible D match to TRBD2 (6 bases). The CDR3 spans 14 residues. The germline V gene has CDR1 SGHTA and CDR2 FQGNSA. V dropped 5 bases and J dropped 4 bases, with 13 bases sitting between them.

Of note for this clone: At the DNA level, this CDR3 is encoded by other sequences in the same sample as well. The chain couples TRBV30 to TRBJ2-6; D may be TRBD1 (6 bases). This CDR3 spans 15 amino acids. V lost 2 bases and J lost 7, with 15 bases in between. Germline CDR1 is GTSNPN and CDR2 is SVGIG (reference sequence). DNA for the CDR3: TGTGCCTGGAGTAAGGGGGAAAGTGGAGCCAACGTCCTGACTTTC. Translation gives CAWSKGESGANVLTF.